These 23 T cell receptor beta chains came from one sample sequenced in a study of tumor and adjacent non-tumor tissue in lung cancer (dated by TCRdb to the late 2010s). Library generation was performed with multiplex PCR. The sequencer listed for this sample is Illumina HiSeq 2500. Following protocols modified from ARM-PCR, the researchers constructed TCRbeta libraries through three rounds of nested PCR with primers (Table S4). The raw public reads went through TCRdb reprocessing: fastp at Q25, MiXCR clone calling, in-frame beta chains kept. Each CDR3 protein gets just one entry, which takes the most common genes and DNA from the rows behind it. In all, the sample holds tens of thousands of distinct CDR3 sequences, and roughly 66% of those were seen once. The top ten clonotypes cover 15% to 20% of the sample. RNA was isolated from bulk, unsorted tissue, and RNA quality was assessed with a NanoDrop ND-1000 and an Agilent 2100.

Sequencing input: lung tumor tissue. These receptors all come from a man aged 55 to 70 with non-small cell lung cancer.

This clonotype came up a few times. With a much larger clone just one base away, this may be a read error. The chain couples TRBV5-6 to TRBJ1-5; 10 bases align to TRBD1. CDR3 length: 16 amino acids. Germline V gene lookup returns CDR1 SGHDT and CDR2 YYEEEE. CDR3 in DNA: TGTGCCAGCAGCCCTGGGACAGGGGCTAGCAATCAGCCCCGGCATTTT. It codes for CASSPGTGASNQPRHF.

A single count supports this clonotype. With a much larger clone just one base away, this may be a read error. CDR3 amino acids: CTWSRVGQGRNEQFF. CDR3 DNA sequence: TGTACCTGGAGTAGAGTAGGACAGGGGAGAAATGAGCAGTTCTTC. The V gene is TRBV30, the J gene TRBJ2-1; 9 positions agree with TRBD1. The CDR3 sequence is 15 residues long. The V gene's germline CDR1 is GTSNPN and CDR2 SVGIG (reference sequence).

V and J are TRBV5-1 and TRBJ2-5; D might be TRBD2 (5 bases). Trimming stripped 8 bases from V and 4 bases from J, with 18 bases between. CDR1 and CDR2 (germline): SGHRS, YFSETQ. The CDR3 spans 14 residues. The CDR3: CARSRLLRGETQYF. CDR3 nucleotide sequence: TGCGCCAGGAGCCGGCTACTCCGGGGAGAGACCCAGTACTTC.

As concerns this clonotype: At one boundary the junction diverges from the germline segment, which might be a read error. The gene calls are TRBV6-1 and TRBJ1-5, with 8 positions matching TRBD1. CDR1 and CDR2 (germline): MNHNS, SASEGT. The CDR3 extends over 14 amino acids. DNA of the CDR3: TGTGCCAGCAGTCAGGACAGGGCAAAAGAGCCCCTGCATTTT. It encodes CASSQDRAKEPLHF.

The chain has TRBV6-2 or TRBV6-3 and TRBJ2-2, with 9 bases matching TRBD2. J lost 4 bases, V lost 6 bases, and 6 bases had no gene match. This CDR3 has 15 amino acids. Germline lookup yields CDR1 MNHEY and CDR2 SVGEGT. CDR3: CASRRLAEGTGELFF. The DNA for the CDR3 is TGTGCCAGCAGGAGACTAGCGGAGGGCACCGGGGAGCTGTTTTTT.

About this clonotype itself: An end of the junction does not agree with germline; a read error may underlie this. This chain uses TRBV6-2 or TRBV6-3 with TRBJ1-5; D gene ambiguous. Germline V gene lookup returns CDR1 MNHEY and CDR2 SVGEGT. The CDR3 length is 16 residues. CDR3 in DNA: TGTGCCAGCAGTTATCCTGCCCCGTGGGGAAATCAGCCTCAGCATTTT. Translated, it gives CASSYPAPWGNQPQHF.

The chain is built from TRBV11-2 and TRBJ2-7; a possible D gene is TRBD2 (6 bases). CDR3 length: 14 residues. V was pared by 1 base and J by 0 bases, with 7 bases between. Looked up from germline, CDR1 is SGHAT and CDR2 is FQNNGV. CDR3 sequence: CASSLGDSSYEQYF. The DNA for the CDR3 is TGTGCCAGCAGCTTAGGGGACTCCTCCTACGAGCAGTACTTC.

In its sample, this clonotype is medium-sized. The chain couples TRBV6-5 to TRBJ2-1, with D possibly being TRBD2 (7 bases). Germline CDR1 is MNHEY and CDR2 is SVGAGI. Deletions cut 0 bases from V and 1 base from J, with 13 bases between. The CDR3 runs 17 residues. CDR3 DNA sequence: TGTGCCAGCAGTTACTCGGGGGGGCCCGATTCCTACAATGAGCAGTTCTTC. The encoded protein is CASSYSGGPDSYNEQFF.

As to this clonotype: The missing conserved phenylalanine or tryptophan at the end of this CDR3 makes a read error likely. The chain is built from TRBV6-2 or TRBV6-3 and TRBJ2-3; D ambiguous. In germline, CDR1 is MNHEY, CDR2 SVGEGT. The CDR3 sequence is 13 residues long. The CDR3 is CASSYDLTDTQYS. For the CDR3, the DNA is TGTGCCAGCAGTTACGACCTCACAGATACACAGTATTCT.

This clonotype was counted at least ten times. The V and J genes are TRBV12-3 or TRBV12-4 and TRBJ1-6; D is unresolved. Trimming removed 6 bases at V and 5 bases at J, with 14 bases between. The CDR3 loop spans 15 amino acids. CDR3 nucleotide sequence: TGTGCCAGCAGCGCCCGCCTGACCCATAATTCACCCCTCCACTTT. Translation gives CASSARLTHNSPLHF.

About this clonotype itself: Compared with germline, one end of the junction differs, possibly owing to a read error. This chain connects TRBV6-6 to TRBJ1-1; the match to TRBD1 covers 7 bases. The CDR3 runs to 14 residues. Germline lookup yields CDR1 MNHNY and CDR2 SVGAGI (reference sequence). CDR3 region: CANSSQGQNSEAFF. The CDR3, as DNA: TGTGCCAACAGTTCCCAGGGACAGAACTCTGAAGCTTTCTTT.

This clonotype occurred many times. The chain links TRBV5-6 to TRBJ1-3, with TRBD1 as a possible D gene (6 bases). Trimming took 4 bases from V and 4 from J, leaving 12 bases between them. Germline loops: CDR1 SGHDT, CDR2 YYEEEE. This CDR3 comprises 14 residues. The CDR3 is CASSPDSYGNTIYF. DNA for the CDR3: TGTGCCAGCAGCCCGGACAGTTACGGAAACACCATATATTTT.

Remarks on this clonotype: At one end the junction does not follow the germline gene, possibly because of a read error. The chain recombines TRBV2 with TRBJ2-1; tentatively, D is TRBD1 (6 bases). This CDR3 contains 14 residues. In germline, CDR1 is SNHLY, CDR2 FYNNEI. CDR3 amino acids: CASSDRSSYNEQSF. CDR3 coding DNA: TGTGCCAGCAGCGACAGGTCTTCCTACAATGAGCAGTCCTTC.

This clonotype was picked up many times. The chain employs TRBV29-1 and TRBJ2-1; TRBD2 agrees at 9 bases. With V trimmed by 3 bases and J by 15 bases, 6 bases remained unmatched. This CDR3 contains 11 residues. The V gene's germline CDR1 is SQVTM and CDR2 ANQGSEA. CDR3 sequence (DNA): TGCAGCGTTGACGGGCTAGCGGGAATGTTCTTC. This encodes CSVDGLAGMFF.

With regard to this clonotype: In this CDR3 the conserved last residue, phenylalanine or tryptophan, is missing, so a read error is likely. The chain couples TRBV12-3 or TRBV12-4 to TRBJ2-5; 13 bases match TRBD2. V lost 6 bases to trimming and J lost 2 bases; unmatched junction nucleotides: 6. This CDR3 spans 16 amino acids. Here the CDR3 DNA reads TGTGCCAGCAGCCGAAGACTAGCGGGGGGTCAAGAGACCCAGTACTAC. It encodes CASSRRLAGGQETQYY.

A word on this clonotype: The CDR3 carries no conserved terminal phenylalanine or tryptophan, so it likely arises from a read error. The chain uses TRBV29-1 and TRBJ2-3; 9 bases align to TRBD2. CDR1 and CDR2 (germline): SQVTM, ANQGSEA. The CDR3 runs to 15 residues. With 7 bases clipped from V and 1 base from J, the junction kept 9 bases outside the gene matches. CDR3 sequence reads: CSAYGLAGGTDTQYS. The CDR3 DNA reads TGCAGCGCCTATGGATTAGCGGGAGGCACAGATACGCAGTATTCT.

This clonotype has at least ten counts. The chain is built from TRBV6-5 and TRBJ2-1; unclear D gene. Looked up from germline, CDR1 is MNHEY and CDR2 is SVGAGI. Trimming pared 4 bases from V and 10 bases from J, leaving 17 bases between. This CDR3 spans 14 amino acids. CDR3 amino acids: CASSSHPATSEQFF. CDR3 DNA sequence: TGTGCCAGCAGTTCGCACCCGGCGACGTCGGAGCAGTTCTTC.

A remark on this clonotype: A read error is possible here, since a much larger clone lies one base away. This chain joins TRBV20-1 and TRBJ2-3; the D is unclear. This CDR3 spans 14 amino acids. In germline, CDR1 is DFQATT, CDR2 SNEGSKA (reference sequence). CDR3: CSARDRQVPDAQYF. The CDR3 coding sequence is TGCAGTGCTAGAGATAGGCAGGTACCAGATGCGCAGTATTTT.

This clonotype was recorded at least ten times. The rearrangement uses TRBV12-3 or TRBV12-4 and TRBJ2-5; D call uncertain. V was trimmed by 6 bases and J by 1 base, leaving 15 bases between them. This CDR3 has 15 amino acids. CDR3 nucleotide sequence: TGTGCCAGCAGCCGCAACGGAGTGGGCCAAGAGACCCAGTACTTC. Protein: CASSRNGVGQETQYF.

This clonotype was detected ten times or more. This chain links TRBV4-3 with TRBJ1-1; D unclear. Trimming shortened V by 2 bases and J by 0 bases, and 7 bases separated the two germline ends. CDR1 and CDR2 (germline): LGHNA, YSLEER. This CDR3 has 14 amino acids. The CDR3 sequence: CASSQRGMNTEAFF. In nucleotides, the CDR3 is TGCGCCAGCAGCCAACGGGGAATGAACACTGAAGCTTTCTTT.

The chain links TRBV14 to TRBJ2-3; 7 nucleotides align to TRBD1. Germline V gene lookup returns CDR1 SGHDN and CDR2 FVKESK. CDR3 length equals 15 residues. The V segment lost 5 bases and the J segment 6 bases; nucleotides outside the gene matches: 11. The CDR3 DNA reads TGTGCCAGCAGCACGACAGGGTCGCGATTGGATACGCAGTATTTT. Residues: CASSTTGSRLDTQYF. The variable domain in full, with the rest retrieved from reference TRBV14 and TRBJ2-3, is EAGVTQFPSHSVIEKGQTVTLRCDPISGHDNLYWYRRVMGKEIKFLLHFVKESKQDESGMPNNRFLAERTGGTYSTLKVQPAELEDSGVYFCASSTTGSRLDTQYFGPGTRLTVL.

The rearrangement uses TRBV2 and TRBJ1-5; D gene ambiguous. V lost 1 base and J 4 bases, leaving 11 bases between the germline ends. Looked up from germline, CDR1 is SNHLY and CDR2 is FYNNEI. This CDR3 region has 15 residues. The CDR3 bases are TGTGCCAGCAGTGAAGAGATCGCCGAGAATCAGCCCCAGCATTTT. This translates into CASSEEIAENQPQHF. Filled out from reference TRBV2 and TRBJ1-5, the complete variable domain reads EPEVTQTPSHQVTQMGQEVILRCVPISNHLYFYWYRQILGQKVEFLVSFYNNEISEKSEIFDDQFSVERPDGSNFTLKIRSTKLEDSAMYFCASSEEIAENQPQHFGDGTRLSIL.

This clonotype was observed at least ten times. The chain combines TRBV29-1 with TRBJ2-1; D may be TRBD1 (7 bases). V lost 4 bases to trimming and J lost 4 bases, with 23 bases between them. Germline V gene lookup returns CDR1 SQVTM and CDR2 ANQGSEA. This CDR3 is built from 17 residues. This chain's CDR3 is CSVVGQGGYRAYNEQFF. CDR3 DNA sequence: TGCAGCGTTGTTGGGCAGGGGGGATATCGGGCATACAATGAGCAGTTCTTC.